This entry lists 11 T cell receptor beta chains sequenced from one sample in a study of radiation and T cells in renal cell carcinoma (dated by TCRdb to the early 2020s). The library was built by means of the immunoSEQ multiplex PCR assay. Not all clones reach the TCRdb copy of this immuneACCESS table, which keeps in-frame sequences only. Checked studies attribute under half of the gap to unresolved V genes and leave the rest unexplained. A total of around 180,000 clones appear in this sample, 88% of them only once. The ten largest clones capture approximately 10% of the sample. The time point label corresponds to: blood 4 weeks post-SBRT, at nephrectomy. Taken with the paper, the label for treatment or condition translates to: 15 Gy SBRT to primary tumor, nephrectomy 4 weeks later. The specimen comprised blood, sampled from a patient whose treatment included radiotherapy and nephrectomy. Receptor source: a woman aged 50 to 65 with renal cell carcinoma.

The chain combines TRBV5-4 with TRBJ1-1; possible D gene TRBD1, 5 bases. CDR1 SGHNT and CDR2 YYREEE come from the germline V gene (reference sequence). The CDR3 is 15 residues long. Trimming removed 1 base at V and 1 base at J, with 11 bases between. Here the CDR3 reads CASSLTLGENTEAFF. The CDR3 DNA sequence: TGTGCCAGCAGCTTGACCCTGGGGGAGAACACTGAAGCTTTCTTT.

The chain links TRBV29-1 to TRBJ1-1; TRBD1 might be the D (6 bases). Germline V CDR1 and CDR2: SQVTM, ANQGSEA. The CDR3 has 13 amino acids. V shed 5 bases and J shed 1 base, with 11 bases lying between them. The CDR3 loop is CSVLTGRNTEAFF. The DNA for the CDR3 is TGCAGCGTTCTCACAGGGAGGAACACTGAAGCTTTCTTT.

This chain uses TRBV29-1 with TRBJ1-5, with D unresolved. Between the trimmed V and J ends, which lost 6 bases and 3 bases, there was a span of 12 bases. The CDR3 has 13 residues. The V gene's germline CDR1 is SQVTM and CDR2 ANQGSEA. The CDR3 region has the DNA TGCAGCGTCGTAAGCGCTAACAATCAGCCCCAGCATTTT. Translating it yields CSVVSANNQPQHF.

The chain joins TRBV7-9 to TRBJ1-1; D may be TRBD1 (5 bases). The V gene's germline CDR1 is SEHNR and CDR2 FQNEAQ (reference sequence). This CDR3 has 16 amino acids. Trimming shortened V by 4 bases and J by 1 base, and 16 bases separated the two germline ends. CDR3 in amino acids: CASSSTLGAGNTEAFF. The CDR3 DNA sequence: TGTGCCAGCAGCTCGACCCTAGGGGCAGGGAACACTGAAGCTTTCTTT.

The chain uses TRBV2 and TRBJ2-1; D assignment may be TRBD1 or TRBD2 (5 bases each). The CDR3 spans 14 residues. Deletions cut 4 bases from V and 5 bases from J, with 12 bases between. Germline lookup yields CDR1 SNHLY and CDR2 FYNNEI. The CDR3: CASSGGIAHNEQFF. For the CDR3, the DNA is TGTGCCAGCAGTGGGGGGATAGCCCACAATGAGCAGTTCTTC.

As DNA, the CDR3 is TGTGCCAGCAGCACGACAGGGTTGGACAATGAGCAGTTCTTC. Its protein is CASSTTGLDNEQFF. This sequence joins TRBV7-6 and TRBJ2-1; 7 bases align to TRBD1. Per germline, CDR1 SGHVS and CDR2 FNYEAQ. The J segment lost 5 bases and the V segment lost 5 bases, leaving 6 bases of the junction unmatched. The CDR3 consists of 14 residues.

The chain combines TRBV20-1 with TRBJ2-7; D is undetermined. V shed 2 bases and J shed 3 bases, with 5 bases lying between them. From germline, CDR1 is DFQATT and CDR2 SNEGSKA (reference sequence). The CDR3 is 11 amino acids. CDR3 coding DNA: TGCAGTGCTAGAAAAAGCTACGAGCAGTACTTC. This gives the protein CSARKSYEQYF.

This chain joins TRBV11-3 and TRBJ2-1; 9 nucleotides align to TRBD1. The V gene end was trimmed by 4 bases and the J gene end by 7 bases; junction bases not matched to a gene: 8. This CDR3 is built from 15 residues. The germline gives CDR1 SGHNT, CDR2 YENEEA. For the CDR3, the DNA is TGTGCCAGCAGCTCGCGCGGGACAGGGTTTAATGAGCAGTTCTTC. Translated: CASSSRGTGFNEQFF.

The J gene is TRBJ1-6, the V gene TRBV14; D remains ambiguous. Germline CDR1 SGHDN, CDR2 FVKESK. With 4 bases removed from V and 8 bases from J, the gap between germline ends came to 6 bases. There are 12 residues in the CDR3. CDR3 nucleotide sequence: TGTGCCAGCAGCCTTATCCATTCACCCCTCCACTTT. This sequence encodes CASSLIHSPLHF. The full variable domain, in which reference TRBV14 and TRBJ1-6 provide the parts outside the CDR3, is EAGVTQFPSHSVIEKGQTVTLRCDPISGHDNLYWYRRVMGKEIKFLLHFVKESKQDESGMPNNRFLAERTGGTYSTLKVQPAELEDSGVYFCASSLIHSPLHFGNGTRLTVT.

The genes are TRBV29-1 and TRBJ2-7; D is possibly TRBD1 or TRBD2 (5 bases each). CDR1 is SQVTM and CDR2 is ANQGSEA in the germline V gene. The CDR3 runs to 12 residues. Trimming pared 0 bases from V and 6 bases from J, leaving 9 bases between. CDR3 protein: CSVEDNGGEQYF. The CDR3 DNA follows: TGCAGCGTTGAAGATAATGGGGGCGAGCAGTACTTC.

J is TRBJ2-1 and V is TRBV2; D is uncertain. Germline CDR1 is SNHLY and CDR2 is FYNNEI. The CDR3 spans 14 residues. The V end lost 1 base, the J end lost 3 bases, and 7 bases lay between the germline ends. CDR3 in amino acids: CASSEEGYYNEQFF. The CDR3 nucleotides are TGTGCCAGCAGTGAAGAGGGTTACTACAATGAGCAGTTCTTC.